The 10 T cell receptor beta chains in this list originate from one sample, sequenced in a study of CD8 T cells in ankylosing spondylitis. MiXCR, applied by TCRdb to the 5' RACE reads, yields one record per CDR3 protein. The sample holds hundreds of thousands of distinct CDR3 sequences, approximately 12% seen once. These TCRs are of unknown antigen specificity. Study outcomes and limitations: One TCR beta motif, made up of 7 or 8 highly homologous variants, appeared characteristic of ankylosing spondylitis blood.

Sequencing used blood, either unsorted or a sorted T cell fraction (not recorded which). The receptors stem from a male donor with ankylosing spondylitis.

This clonotype was seen more than once but under ten times. This chain joins TRBV20-1 and TRBJ1-6; D is uncertain. The CDR3 covers 14 residues. From germline, CDR1 is DFQATT and CDR2 SNEGSKA (reference sequence). Trimming removed 2 bases from V and 0 bases from J, with 5 bases in between. CDR3 coding DNA: TGCAGTGCTAGAACGAGCTCCTATAATTCACCCCTCCACTTT. Translation: CSARTSSYNSPLHF.

In this sample, this clonotype turned up many times. This chain uses TRBV6-1 with TRBJ1-4; 7 nucleotides line up with TRBD1. The CDR3 has 13 amino acids. Germline V CDR1 and CDR2: MNHNS, SASEGT. The J segment lost 8 bases and the V segment lost 6 bases, leaving 6 bases of the junction unmatched. The CDR3 spells CASSLGQREKLFF. The CDR3 DNA follows: TGTGCCAGCAGCCTGGGACAGCGAGAAAAACTGTTTTTT.

The sample holds a few counts of this clonotype. V is TRBV9 and J is TRBJ2-7, with a possible D match to TRBD1 (5 bases). CDR3 length: 15 amino acids. V was cut by 4 bases and J by 7 bases, with 21 bases left in between. Per germline, CDR1 SGDLS and CDR2 YYNGEE. The CDR3 loop reads CASSLSGEGAREQYF. In nucleotides, the CDR3 is TGTGCCAGCAGCCTATCCGGTGAAGGGGCGAGGGAGCAGTACTTC. The variable domain in full, with the rest retrieved from reference TRBV9 and TRBJ2-7, is DSGVTQTPKHLITATGQRVTLRCSPRSGDLSVYWYQQSLDQGLQFLIQYYNGEERAKGNILERFSAQQFPDLHSELNLSSLELGDSALYFCASSLSGEGAREQYFGPGTRLTVT.

Many counts were recorded for this clonotype. The chain recombines TRBV29-1 with TRBJ2-3; possibly TRBD1 or TRBD2 for D (5 bases each). Germline assignment: CDR1 SQVTM and CDR2 ANQGSEA. The CDR3 extends over 15 amino acids. V lost 0 bases, J lost 2 bases, and 12 bases lay in between. CDR3 region: CSVEDGGWVTDTQYF. The CDR3 nucleotides are TGCAGCGTTGAAGATGGGGGATGGGTCACAGATACGCAGTATTTT.

The chain uses TRBV7-9 and TRBJ1-4; a possible D gene is TRBD1 (5 bases). The CDR3 covers 14 residues. Trimming shortened V by 4 bases and J by 8 bases, and 14 bases separated the two germline ends. In germline, CDR1 is SEHNR, CDR2 FQNEAQ (reference sequence). For the CDR3, the DNA is TGTGCCAGCAGCTCCAGGGACCGGAAGGAAAAACTGTTTTTT. Translating gives CASSSRDRKEKLFF.

This rearrangement joins TRBV11-2 to TRBJ2-2; tentatively, D is TRBD2 (5 bases). CDR1 is SGHAT and CDR2 is FQNNGV in the germline V gene. V was shortened by 3 bases and J by 3 bases, with 14 bases between the two germline ends. The CDR3 runs to 16 residues. The CDR3 DNA reads as TGTGCCAGCAGCTTGCACGAGGGTGGGCACACCGGGGAGCTGTTTTTT. Amino acids: CASSLHEGGHTGELFF.

This clonotype was recorded a few times. V and J are TRBV12-3 or TRBV12-4 and TRBJ1-3, with D possibly being TRBD1 (6 bases). V lost 2 bases and J lost 2, with 13 bases in between. CDR3 length equals 16 residues. The CDR3 loop reads CASSLTRGRPGNTIYF. The CDR3 bases are TGTGCCAGCAGTTTAACTCGGGGGCGCCCTGGAAACACCATATATTTT.

The chain recombines TRBV18 with TRBJ1-1, with D perhaps TRBD1 (5 bases). The CDR3 runs 13 residues. Germline V gives CDR1 KGHSH, CDR2 LQKENI. Trimming removed 5 bases from V and 3 bases from J, with 10 bases in between. CDR3 protein: CASSSEQDTEAFF. The DNA for the CDR3 is TGTGCCAGCTCATCTGAACAGGACACTGAAGCTTTCTTT.

This clonotype was observed many times. CDR3 sequence (DNA): TGCAGTGCTCCGCCGGGGGGGCCCCATAATTCACCCCTCCACTTT. Protein product: CSAPPGGPHNSPLHF. The chain employs TRBV20-1 and TRBJ1-6; perhaps TRBD1 as D (6 bases). V gave up 5 bases and J gave up 5 bases, with 16 bases separating them. The CDR3 spans 15 residues. Germline-derived CDR1 and CDR2 are DFQATT and SNEGSKA (reference sequence).

This clonotype was picked up a small number of times. CDR3 amino acids: CAISESWEPGSNTGELFF. The CDR3 coding sequence is TGTGCCATCAGTGAGTCCTGGGAACCTGGGTCCAACACCGGGGAGCTGTTTTTT. The rearrangement links TRBV10-3 to TRBJ2-2; D gene unclear. V lost 0 bases and J 2 bases, leaving 16 bases between the germline ends. CDR1 and CDR2 (germline): ENHRY, SYGVKD. The CDR3 spans 18 residues.